This T cell receptor beta chain was identified in a study of cytomegalovirus exposure and HLA in healthy donors. Study details: A later analysis reported the approximately 120 validation repertoires used the same platform as the roughly 670 first-cohort repertoires. Study findings and constraints: Reports indicated that the classifier achieved high specificity and sensitivity in diagnosing cytomegalovirus status. Cytomegalovirus association was listed for 170 or so TCR beta chains. As confirmed in vitro, a few CMV-associated chains were specific for CMV antigens.

The CDR3 is 15 amino acids. Germline loops: CDR1 MNHEY, CDR2 SVGAGI. With 6 bases removed from V and 5 bases from J, the gap between germline ends came to 19 bases. Turning to this clone: Its antigen is not identified.

The protocol was immunoSEQ multiplex PCR, while the TCRdb copy is restricted to in-frame clones and leaves out a portion. The table includes more than 300,000 clones, about nine tenths detected once. This sequence was found in a woman younger than 30 in good health and CMV-seronegative. The V call is TRBV6-5, the J call TRBJ1-1, with D hard to call. Sequencing was done on a sample of PBMCs. As DNA, the CDR3 is TGTGCCAGCAGCCCCCCCGAGGGTCTCGAGACTGAAGCTTTCTTT. It translates to CASSPPEGLETEAFF.